A selection of T cell receptor beta chains follows, all from one sample in a study of T cell responses to AZD1222 COVID-19 vaccine. Here immunoSEQ multiplex PCR was the method, and the copy in TCRdb shows in-frame clones only, minus some. The sample lists some 100,000 clones; 85% to 90% were seen once. The material sequenced was peripheral blood, taken on day 0 of AZD1222 vaccination. The receptors come from an adult in good health. Each CDR3 is given with its conserved first and last residue. D genes are given only for firm matches. The size entry is marked missing in some rows and otherwise reads once, few, many or a size class.

CDR3 protein: CSASPGVRYEQYF
CDR3 DNA: TGCAGTGCTAGTCCGGGAGTAAGGTACGAGCAGTACTTC
D gene: NA
V gene: TRBV20-1
clone size: NA
J gene: TRBJ2-7

CDR3 protein: CASSQGAGRNYGYTF
CDR3 DNA: TGTGCCAGCAGCCAAGGGGCAGGGCGAAACTATGGCTACACCTTC
D gene: NA
V gene: TRBV3-1/TRBV3-2
clone size: NA
J gene: TRBJ1-2

CDR3 protein: CASSIWSSTDTQYF
CDR3 DNA: TGTGCCAGTAGTATTTGGTCTAGCACAGATACGCAGTATTTT
D gene: NA
V gene: TRBV19
clone size: NA
J gene: TRBJ2-3

CDR3 protein: CASSRIGSLYNEQFF
CDR3 DNA: TGTGCCAGCAGCCGGATAGGGTCTCTCTACAATGAGCAGTTCTTC
D gene: NA
V gene: TRBV14
clone size: NA
J gene: TRBJ2-1

CDR3 protein: CAWSVNGLAGEEQYF
CDR3 DNA: TGTGCCTGGAGTGTAAACGGTCTAGCGGGGGAGGAGCAGTACTTC
D gene: TRBD2
V gene: TRBV30
clone size: NA
J gene: TRBJ2-7

CDR3 protein: CASSWGGGDPTQPQHF
CDR3 DNA: TGCGCCAGCAGCTGGGGCGGGGGAGATCCTACTCAGCCCCAGCATTTT
D gene: NA
V gene: TRBV4-1
clone size: NA
J gene: TRBJ1-5

CDR3 protein: CAWKAGQSNSPLHF
CDR3 DNA: TGTGCCTGGAAGGCGGGACAGTCTAATTCACCCCTCCACTTT
D gene: TRBD1
V gene: TRBV30
clone size: NA
J gene: TRBJ1-6

CDR3 protein: CSASHRDVGTF
CDR3 DNA: TGCAGTGCTAGCCACCGGGACGTAGGCACCTTT
D gene: NA
V gene: TRBV20-1
clone size: NA
J gene: TRBJ1-1

CDR3 protein: CASSATGAGGYTF
CDR3 DNA: TGTGCCAGCAGCGCGACAGGGGCGGGCGGCTACACCTTC
D gene: TRBD1
V gene: TRBV5-6
clone size: NA
J gene: TRBJ1-2

CDR3 protein: CASSLEARAPYEQYF
CDR3 DNA: TGTGCCAGCAGCTTAGAGGCCAGGGCCCCTTACGAGCAGTACTTC
D gene: NA
V gene: TRBV7-2
clone size: NA
J gene: TRBJ2-7

CDR3 protein: CASSHSASNAYEQYF
CDR3 DNA: TGTGCCAGTAGCCACTCGGCCTCGAACGCCTACGAGCAGTACTTC
D gene: NA
V gene: TRBV19
clone size: NA
J gene: TRBJ2-7

CDR3 protein: CASSPRQEPSEQYF
CDR3 DNA: TGTGCCAGTAGCCCCAGACAGGAACCCTCCGAGCAGTACTTC
D gene: NA
V gene: TRBV19
clone size: NA
J gene: TRBJ2-7

CDR3 protein: CASAWTANYGYTF
CDR3 DNA: TGTGCCAGCGCCTGGACAGCTAACTATGGCTACACCTTC
D gene: NA
V gene: TRBV19
clone size: NA
J gene: TRBJ1-2

CDR3 protein: CASSEELAGLGEQFF
CDR3 DNA: TGTGCCAGCAGTGAGGAACTAGCGGGACTCGGTGAGCAGTTCTTC
D gene: TRBD2
V gene: TRBV2
clone size: NA
J gene: TRBJ2-1

CDR3 protein: CSASLGAGQETQYF
CDR3 DNA: TGCAGTGCCAGTTTGGGAGCAGGACAAGAGACCCAGTACTTC
D gene: NA
V gene: TRBV20-1
clone size: NA
J gene: TRBJ2-5

CDR3 protein: CSARAGEGYTF
CDR3 DNA: TGCAGTGCTAGAGCAGGGGAAGGCTACACCTTC
D gene: NA
V gene: TRBV20-1
clone size: NA
J gene: TRBJ1-2

CDR3 protein: CASGDRANQPQHF
CDR3 DNA: TGTGCCAGCGGGGACAGGGCGAATCAGCCCCAGCATTTT
D gene: TRBD1
V gene: TRBV7-8
clone size: NA
J gene: TRBJ1-5

CDR3 protein: CAWSVQTGDYGYTF
CDR3 DNA: TGTGCCTGGAGTGTACAGACAGGGGACTATGGCTACACCTTC
D gene: TRBD1
V gene: TRBV30
clone size: NA
J gene: TRBJ1-2

CDR3 protein: CASTQGTSGRGEQYF
CDR3 DNA: TGTGCCAGTACCCAAGGGACTAGCGGGAGGGGCGAGCAGTACTTC
D gene: TRBD2
V gene: TRBV19
clone size: NA
J gene: TRBJ2-7

CDR3 protein: CASSSAQGTQPQHF
CDR3 DNA: TGTGCCAGCAGTTCCGCTCAGGGGACTCAGCCCCAGCATTTT
D gene: NA
V gene: TRBV27
clone size: NA
J gene: TRBJ1-5

CDR3 protein: CASSLGLAGATGEYF
CDR3 DNA: TGTGCCAGCAGTTTAGGACTAGCGGGTGCTACGGGGGAGTACTTC
D gene: TRBD2
V gene: TRBV27
clone size: once
J gene: TRBJ2-7

CDR3 protein: CASSLSGGETQYF
CDR3 DNA: TGTGCCAGCAGTTTGTCAGGTGGGGAGACCCAGTACTTC
D gene: NA
V gene: TRBV28
clone size: NA
J gene: TRBJ2-5

CDR3 protein: CASSQGEGGSGRSYEQYF
CDR3 DNA: TGCGCCAGCAGCCAAGGCGAGGGGGGGAGTGGAAGATCCTACGAGCAGTACTTC
D gene: NA
V gene: TRBV4-1
clone size: NA
J gene: TRBJ2-7

CDR3 protein: CASSRETMNTEAFF
CDR3 DNA: TGTGCCAGTAGTCGGGAGACTATGAACACTGAAGCTTTCTTT
D gene: NA
V gene: TRBV19
clone size: NA
J gene: TRBJ1-1

CDR3 protein: CATSDDRMRTGELFF
CDR3 DNA: TGTGCCACCAGTGACGACAGGATGAGGACCGGGGAGCTGTTTTTT
D gene: NA
V gene: TRBV24-1
clone size: few
J gene: TRBJ2-2

CDR3 protein: CASLEGNYGYTF
CDR3 DNA: TGTGCCAGCCTCGAGGGGAACTATGGCTACACCTTC
D gene: NA
V gene: TRBV6-5
clone size: NA
J gene: TRBJ1-2

CDR3 protein: CASKYSAGEETQYF
CDR3 DNA: TGTGCCAGCAAGTACTCTGCGGGGGAAGAGACCCAGTACTTC
D gene: TRBD2
V gene: TRBV6-5
clone size: NA
J gene: TRBJ2-5

CDR3 protein: CASSINGRGETQYF
CDR3 DNA: TGTGCCAGTAGTATTAATGGCAGGGGAGAGACCCAGTACTTC
D gene: NA
V gene: TRBV19
clone size: NA
J gene: TRBJ2-5

CDR3 protein: CASSPGLAGSTDTQYF
CDR3 DNA: TGTGCCAGCAGCCCGGGACTAGCGGGGAGCACAGATACGCAGTATTTT
D gene: TRBD2
V gene: TRBV5-6
clone size: NA
J gene: TRBJ2-3

CDR3 protein: CAIKDPGGSPLHF
CDR3 DNA: TGTGCCATCAAAGACCCGGGTGGCTCACCCCTCCACTTT
D gene: NA
V gene: TRBV10-3
clone size: NA
J gene: TRBJ1-6

CDR3 protein: CAISGGTGEAYEQYF
CDR3 DNA: TGTGCCATCAGTGGGGGGACAGGGGAGGCCTACGAGCAGTACTTC
D gene: TRBD1
V gene: TRBV10-3
clone size: few
J gene: TRBJ2-7

CDR3 protein: CASSQKVEAFF
CDR3 DNA: TGTGCCAGTAGCCAGAAGGTTGAAGCTTTCTTT
D gene: NA
V gene: TRBV19
clone size: NA
J gene: TRBJ1-1

CDR3 protein: CASSLMAGKEFF
CDR3 DNA: TGTGCCAGCAGTTTAATGGCAGGGAAGGAGTTCTTC
D gene: NA
V gene: TRBV28
clone size: NA
J gene: TRBJ2-1

CDR3 protein: CASSLGLADYTDTQYF
CDR3 DNA: TGTGCCAGCAGCTTAGGGCTAGCGGACTACACAGATACGCAGTATTTT
D gene: TRBD2
V gene: TRBV7-6
clone size: NA
J gene: TRBJ2-3

CDR3 protein: CASSESTGSNQPQHF
CDR3 DNA: TGTGCCAGCAGTGAATCCACGGGCTCCAATCAGCCCCAGCATTTT
D gene: NA
V gene: TRBV25-1
clone size: NA
J gene: TRBJ1-5

CDR3 protein: CASSQLPGQNYEQYF
CDR3 DNA: TGTGCCAGCAGCCAACTTCCGGGACAAAACTACGAGCAGTACTTC
D gene: NA
V gene: TRBV4-2
clone size: NA
J gene: TRBJ2-7

CDR3 protein: CASGRTMNTEAFF
CDR3 DNA: TGTGCCAGCGGGAGGACAATGAACACTGAAGCTTTCTTT
D gene: NA
V gene: TRBV11-3
clone size: NA
J gene: TRBJ1-1

CDR3 protein: CASRKDQGRPDTQYF
CDR3 DNA: TGTGCCAGCAGAAAAGACCAGGGAAGGCCAGATACGCAGTATTTT
D gene: NA
V gene: TRBV2
clone size: once
J gene: TRBJ2-3

CDR3 protein: CASSFTGMEGAFF
CDR3 DNA: TGTGCCAGCAGCTTCACAGGGATGGAAGGAGCTTTCTTT
D gene: NA
V gene: TRBV3-1/TRBV3-2
clone size: NA
J gene: TRBJ1-1

CDR3 protein: CASSSGLAGAGELFF
CDR3 DNA: TGTGCCAGCAGTTCAGGACTAGCGGGAGCCGGGGAGCTGTTTTTT
D gene: TRBD2
V gene: TRBV11-2
clone size: NA
J gene: TRBJ2-2

CDR3 protein: CASFRGPSGRGYEQYF
CDR3 DNA: TGTGCCAGCTTCAGAGGGCCTAGCGGGAGGGGGTACGAGCAGTACTTC
D gene: TRBD2
V gene: TRBV2
clone size: NA
J gene: TRBJ2-7

CDR3 protein: CASFDGRRDTQYF
CDR3 DNA: TGTGCCAGCTTCGATGGCCGACGGGATACGCAGTATTTT
D gene: NA
V gene: TRBV28
clone size: NA
J gene: TRBJ2-3

CDR3 protein: CASSHTGVGNTIYF
CDR3 DNA: TGTGCCAGCAGCCACACAGGGGTTGGAAACACCATATATTTT
D gene: TRBD1
V gene: TRBV14
clone size: NA
J gene: TRBJ1-3

CDR3 protein: CASSNTSYNEQFF
CDR3 DNA: TGTGCCAGCAGCAATACCTCCTACAATGAGCAGTTCTTC
D gene: NA
V gene: TRBV5-4
clone size: NA
J gene: TRBJ2-1

CDR3 protein: CASSFSLIVNEQFF
CDR3 DNA: TGCGCCAGCAGCTTTTCCCTCATTGTTAATGAGCAGTTCTTC
D gene: NA
V gene: TRBV5-1
clone size: NA
J gene: TRBJ2-1

CDR3 protein: CASSSPGTLKAYEQYF
CDR3 DNA: TGTGCCAGCAGTTCCCCCGGGACCTTGAAGGCATACGAGCAGTACTTC
D gene: NA
V gene: TRBV6-2/TRBV6-3
clone size: NA
J gene: TRBJ2-7

CDR3 protein: CASSLQGAHSPLHF
CDR3 DNA: TGTGCCAGCAGCTTGCAGGGGGCGCATTCACCCCTCCACTTT
D gene: TRBD1
V gene: TRBV5-6
clone size: NA
J gene: TRBJ1-6

CDR3 protein: CASSQEDRNYGYTF
CDR3 DNA: TGTGCCAGCAGCCAAGAGGACAGAAACTATGGCTACACCTTC
D gene: NA
V gene: TRBV3-1/TRBV3-2
clone size: NA
J gene: TRBJ1-2

CDR3 protein: CASSITGEDRNGYTF
CDR3 DNA: TGTGCCAGTAGTATTACAGGGGAGGATCGGAATGGCTACACCTTC
D gene: TRBD1
V gene: TRBV19
clone size: NA
J gene: TRBJ1-2

CDR3 protein: CASSPYRDSTYEQYF
CDR3 DNA: TGTGCCAGCAGCCCATACCGGGACAGCACCTACGAGCAGTACTTC
D gene: TRBD1
V gene: TRBV14
clone size: NA
J gene: TRBJ2-7

CDR3 protein: CASSLGGGTNYGYTF
CDR3 DNA: TGTGCCAGCAGTTTGGGGGGGGGCACTAACTATGGCTACACCTTC
D gene: NA
V gene: TRBV27
clone size: NA
J gene: TRBJ1-2

CDR3 protein: CASSQDLSGGRNQPQHF
CDR3 DNA: TGCGCCAGCAGCCAAGATTTGTCAGGGGGACGCAATCAGCCCCAGCATTTT
D gene: TRBD1
V gene: TRBV4-1
clone size: NA
J gene: TRBJ1-5

CDR3 protein: CASSLAGGRETQYF
CDR3 DNA: TGTGCCAGCAGCTTAGCTGGGGGCCGGGAGACCCAGTACTTC
D gene: NA
V gene: TRBV11-2
clone size: NA
J gene: TRBJ2-5

CDR3 protein: CASSFWVSMNTEAFF
CDR3 DNA: TGTGCCAGCAGCTTTTGGGTATCCATGAACACTGAAGCTTTCTTT
D gene: NA
V gene: TRBV5-6
clone size: NA
J gene: TRBJ1-1

CDR3 protein: CASTQGLAGGNYGETQYF
CDR3 DNA: TGCGCCAGCACCCAGGGACTAGCGGGGGGAAACTACGGGGAGACCCAGTACTTC
D gene: TRBD2
V gene: TRBV5-1
clone size: once
J gene: TRBJ2-5

CDR3 protein: CASSPTGRVDEKLFF
CDR3 DNA: TGTGCCAGCAGCCCAACAGGGAGAGTAGACGAAAAACTGTTTTTT
D gene: NA
V gene: TRBV7-2
clone size: NA
J gene: TRBJ1-4

CDR3 protein: CASSPGSGGGVTDTQYF
CDR3 DNA: TGTGCCAGCAGCCCCGGGTCAGGCGGGGGGGTTACAGATACGCAGTATTTT
D gene: TRBD2
V gene: TRBV11-2
clone size: NA
J gene: TRBJ2-3

CDR3 protein: CASSLVGSGSANEQFF
CDR3 DNA: TGTGCCAGCAGCTTAGTAGGTAGCGGGAGCGCCAATGAGCAGTTCTTC
D gene: TRBD2
V gene: TRBV7-8
clone size: NA
J gene: TRBJ2-1

CDR3 protein: CASSIRRAPAGNTIYF
CDR3 DNA: TGTGCCAGTAGTATTCGGCGTGCGCCGGCTGGAAACACCATATATTTT
D gene: NA
V gene: TRBV19
clone size: NA
J gene: TRBJ1-3

CDR3 protein: CASSTGQRGYGYTF
CDR3 DNA: TGTGCCAGCAGTACCGGACAGAGAGGTTACGGCTACACCTTC
D gene: NA
V gene: TRBV6-5
clone size: NA
J gene: TRBJ1-2